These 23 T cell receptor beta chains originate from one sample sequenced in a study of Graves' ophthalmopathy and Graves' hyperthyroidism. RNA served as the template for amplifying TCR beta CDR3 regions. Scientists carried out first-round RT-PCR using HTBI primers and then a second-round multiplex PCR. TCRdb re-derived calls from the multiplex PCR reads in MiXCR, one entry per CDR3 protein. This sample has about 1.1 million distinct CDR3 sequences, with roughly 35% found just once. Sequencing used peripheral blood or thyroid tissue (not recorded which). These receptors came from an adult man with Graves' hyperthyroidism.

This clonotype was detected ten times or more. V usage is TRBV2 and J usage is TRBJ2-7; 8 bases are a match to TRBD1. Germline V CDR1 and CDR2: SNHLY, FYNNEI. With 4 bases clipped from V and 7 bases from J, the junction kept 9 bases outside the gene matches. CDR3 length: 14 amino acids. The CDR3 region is CASSVTGEVGEQYF. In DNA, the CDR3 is TGTGCCAGCAGTGTGACAGGGGAAGTGGGGGAGCAGTACTTC.

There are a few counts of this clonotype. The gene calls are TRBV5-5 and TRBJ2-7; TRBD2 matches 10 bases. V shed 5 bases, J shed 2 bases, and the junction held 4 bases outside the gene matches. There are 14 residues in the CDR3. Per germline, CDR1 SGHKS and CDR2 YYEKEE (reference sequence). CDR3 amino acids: CASRGSGGTYEQYF. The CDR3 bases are TGTGCCAGCAGGGGTAGCGGGGGGACCTACGAGCAGTACTTC. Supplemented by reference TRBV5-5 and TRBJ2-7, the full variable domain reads DAGVTQSPTHLIKTRGQQVTLRCSPISGHKSVSWYQQVLGQGPQFIFQYYEKEERGRGNFPDRFSARQFPNYSSELNVNALLLGDSALYLCASRGSGGTYEQYFGPGTRLTVT.

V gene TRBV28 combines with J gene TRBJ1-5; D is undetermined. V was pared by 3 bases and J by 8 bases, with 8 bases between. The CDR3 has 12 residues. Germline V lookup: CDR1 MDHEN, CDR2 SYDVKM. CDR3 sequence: CASSFLVEPQHF. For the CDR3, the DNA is TGTGCCAGCAGTTTTCTAGTGGAGCCCCAGCATTTT.

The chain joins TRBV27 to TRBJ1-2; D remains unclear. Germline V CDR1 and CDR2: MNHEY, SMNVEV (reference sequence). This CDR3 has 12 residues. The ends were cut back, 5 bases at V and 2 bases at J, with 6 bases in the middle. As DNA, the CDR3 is TGTGCCAGCAGTGCAAGGAACTATGGCTACACCTTC. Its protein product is CASSARNYGYTF.

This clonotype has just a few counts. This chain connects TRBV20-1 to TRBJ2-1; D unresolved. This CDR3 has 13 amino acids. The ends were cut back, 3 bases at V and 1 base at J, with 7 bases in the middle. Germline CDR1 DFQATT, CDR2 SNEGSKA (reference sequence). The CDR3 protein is CSASKGSYNEQFF. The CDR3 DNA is TGCAGTGCTAGTAAGGGATCCTACAATGAGCAGTTCTTC.

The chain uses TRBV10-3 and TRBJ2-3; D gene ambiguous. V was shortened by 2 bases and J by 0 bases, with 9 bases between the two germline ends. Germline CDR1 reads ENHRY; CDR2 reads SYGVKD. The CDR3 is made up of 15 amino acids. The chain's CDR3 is CAISEVVTSTDTQYF. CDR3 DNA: TGTGCCATCAGTGAGGTCGTTACTAGCACAGATACGCAGTATTTT.

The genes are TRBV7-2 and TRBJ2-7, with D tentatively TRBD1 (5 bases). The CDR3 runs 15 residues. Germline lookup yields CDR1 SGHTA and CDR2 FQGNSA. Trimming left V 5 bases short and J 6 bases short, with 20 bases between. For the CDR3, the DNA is TGTGCCAGCAGCCCGCGGCTGGGGCCGAAAGGCGAGCAGTACTTC. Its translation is CASSPRLGPKGEQYF.

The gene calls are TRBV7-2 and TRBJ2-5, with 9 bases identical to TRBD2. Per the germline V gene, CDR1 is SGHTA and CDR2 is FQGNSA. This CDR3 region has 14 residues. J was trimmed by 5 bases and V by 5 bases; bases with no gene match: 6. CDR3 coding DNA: TGTGCCAGCAGCCCTAGCGGGATATGGGAGACCCAGTACTTC. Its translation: CASSPSGIWETQYF.

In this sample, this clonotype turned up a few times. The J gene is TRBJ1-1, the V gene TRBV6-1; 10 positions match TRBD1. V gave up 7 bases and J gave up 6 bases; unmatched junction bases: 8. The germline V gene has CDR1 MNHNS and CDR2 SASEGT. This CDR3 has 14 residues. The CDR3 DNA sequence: TGTGCCAGCACGACGGACAGGGGGAGGGCTGAAGCTTTCTTT. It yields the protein CASTTDRGRAEAFF.

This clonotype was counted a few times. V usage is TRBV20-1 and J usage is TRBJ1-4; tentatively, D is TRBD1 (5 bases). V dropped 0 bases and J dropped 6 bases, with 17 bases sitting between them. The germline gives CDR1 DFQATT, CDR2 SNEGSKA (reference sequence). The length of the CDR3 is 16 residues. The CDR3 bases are TGCAGTGCTAGAGATATTGTAGACACAGGAGATGAAAAACTGTTTTTT. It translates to CSARDIVDTGDEKLFF.

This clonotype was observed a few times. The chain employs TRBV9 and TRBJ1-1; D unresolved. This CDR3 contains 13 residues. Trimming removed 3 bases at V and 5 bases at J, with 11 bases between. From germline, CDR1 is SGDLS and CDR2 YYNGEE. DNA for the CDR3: TGTGCCAGCAGCGAGGAGGGCTGGACTGAAGCTTTCTTT. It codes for CASSEEGWTEAFF.

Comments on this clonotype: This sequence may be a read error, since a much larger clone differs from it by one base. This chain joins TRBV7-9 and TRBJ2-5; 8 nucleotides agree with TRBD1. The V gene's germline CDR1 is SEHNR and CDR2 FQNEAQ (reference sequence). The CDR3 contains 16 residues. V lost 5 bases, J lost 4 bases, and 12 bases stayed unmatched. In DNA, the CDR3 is TGTGCCAGCAGCCCCCCCCGCAGTCAGGGGGCAGAGACCCAGTACTTC. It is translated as CASSPPRSQGAETQYF.

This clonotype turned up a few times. In DNA, the CDR3 is TGTGCCAGCAGCCAAGATATTCGGGGCTACACCTTC. Translating gives CASSQDIRGYTF. The rearrangement joins TRBV7-2 to TRBJ1-2, with D unresolved. Germline V gene sequence: CDR1 SGHTA, CDR2 FQGNSA. This CDR3 region has 12 residues. Trimming removed 5 bases from V and 8 bases from J, with 12 bases in between.

This CDR3 reads CASSETGQGPGTYEQYF. The CDR3 nucleotides read TGTGCCAGCAGCGAAACCGGACAGGGCCCCGGCACCTACGAGCAGTACTTC. The chain recombines TRBV9 with TRBJ2-7; 8 bases are shared with TRBD1. J gave up 2 bases and V 3 bases, and 13 bases lay outside the gene matches. Germline CDR1 reads SGDLS; CDR2 reads YYNGEE. The CDR3 is 17 residues long. The full variable domain, its missing parts supplied by reference TRBV9 and TRBJ2-7, is DSGVTQTPKHLITATGQRVTLRCSPRSGDLSVYWYQQSLDQGLQFLIQYYNGEERAKGNILERFSAQQFPDLHSELNLSSLELGDSALYFCASSETGQGPGTYEQYFGPGTRLTVT.

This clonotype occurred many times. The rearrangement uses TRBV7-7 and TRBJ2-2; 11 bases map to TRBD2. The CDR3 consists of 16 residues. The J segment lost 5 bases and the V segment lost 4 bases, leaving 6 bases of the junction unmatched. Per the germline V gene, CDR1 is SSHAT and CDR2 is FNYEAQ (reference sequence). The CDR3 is CASSSGTSGATGELFF. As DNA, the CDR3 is TGTGCCAGCAGCTCCGGGACTAGCGGAGCAACCGGGGAGCTGTTTTTT.

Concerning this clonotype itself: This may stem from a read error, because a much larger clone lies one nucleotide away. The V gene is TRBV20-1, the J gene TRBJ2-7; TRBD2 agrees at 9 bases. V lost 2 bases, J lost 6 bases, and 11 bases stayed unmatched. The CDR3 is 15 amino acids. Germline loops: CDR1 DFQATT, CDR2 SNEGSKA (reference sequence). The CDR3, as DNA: TGCAGTGCTAGACGAATACTAGCGGGCCGCTGCGAGCAGTACTTC. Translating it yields CSARRILAGRCEQYF.

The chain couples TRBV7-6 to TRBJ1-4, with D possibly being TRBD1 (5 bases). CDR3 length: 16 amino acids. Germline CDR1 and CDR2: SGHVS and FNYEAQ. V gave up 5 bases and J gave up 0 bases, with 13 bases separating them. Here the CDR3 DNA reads TGTGCCAGCAGCGGTCGTACAGGTGCAACTAATGAAAAACTGTTTTTT. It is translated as CASSGRTGATNEKLFF.

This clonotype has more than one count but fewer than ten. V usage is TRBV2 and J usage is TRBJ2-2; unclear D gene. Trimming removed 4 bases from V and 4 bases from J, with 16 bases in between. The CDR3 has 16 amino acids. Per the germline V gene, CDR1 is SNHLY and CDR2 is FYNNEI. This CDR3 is CASSVFGPPGTGELFF. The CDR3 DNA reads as TGTGCCAGCAGTGTATTTGGTCCCCCAGGCACCGGGGAGCTGTTTTTT.

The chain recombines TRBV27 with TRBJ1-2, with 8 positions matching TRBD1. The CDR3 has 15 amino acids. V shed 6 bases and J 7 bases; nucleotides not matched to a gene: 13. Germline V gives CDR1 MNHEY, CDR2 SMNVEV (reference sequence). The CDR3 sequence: CASSHQGAVRGGYTF. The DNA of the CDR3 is TGTGCCAGCAGCCATCAGGGGGCCGTACGGGGTGGCTACACCTTC.

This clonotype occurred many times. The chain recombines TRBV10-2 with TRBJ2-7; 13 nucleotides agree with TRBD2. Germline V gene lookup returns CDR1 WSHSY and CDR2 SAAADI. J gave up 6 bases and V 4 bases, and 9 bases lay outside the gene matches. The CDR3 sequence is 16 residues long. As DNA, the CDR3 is TGCGCCAGCAGTGCCGGACTAGCGGGAGCCTCCCCCGAGCAGTACTTC. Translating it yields CASSAGLAGASPEQYF.

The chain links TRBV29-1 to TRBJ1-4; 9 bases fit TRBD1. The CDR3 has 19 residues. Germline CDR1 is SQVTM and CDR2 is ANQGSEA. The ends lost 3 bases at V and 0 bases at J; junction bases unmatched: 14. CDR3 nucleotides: TGCAGCGTTGATTCGGGCAGGGACAGGGCCACTGCAACTAATGAAAAACTGTTTTTT. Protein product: CSVDSGRDRATATNEKLFF.

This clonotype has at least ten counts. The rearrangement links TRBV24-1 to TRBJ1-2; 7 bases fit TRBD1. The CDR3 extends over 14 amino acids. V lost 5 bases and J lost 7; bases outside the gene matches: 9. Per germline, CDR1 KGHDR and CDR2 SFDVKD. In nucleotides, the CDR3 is TGTGCCACCAGTGGGCACAGGGGTTCAGGTGGCTACACCTTC. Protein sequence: CATSGHRGSGGYTF.

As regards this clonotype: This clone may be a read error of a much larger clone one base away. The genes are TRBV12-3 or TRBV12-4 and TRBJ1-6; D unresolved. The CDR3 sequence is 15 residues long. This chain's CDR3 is CASSLATQYNSPPHF. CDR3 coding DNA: TGTGCCAGCAGTTTAGCGACCCAGTATAATTCACCCCCCCACTTT.